Listed here are 32 T cell receptor beta chains from one sample, sequenced in a study of blood T cell repertoires in COVID-19. Using immunoSEQ multiplex PCR, the repertoire was profiled, and TCRdb retains in-frame clones only, with some absent. Of 25,000 to 35,000 clones listed, roughly 89% are singletons. The sequencing sample was made of peripheral blood. The receptors derive from a man between 65 and 85 years old with active COVID-19.

The chain links TRBV19 to TRBJ1-1, with D possibly TRBD1 on 5 matching bases. Germline V lookup: CDR1 LNHDA, CDR2 SQIVND (reference sequence). CDR3 length: 14 amino acids. The V end was cut by 8 bases, the J end by 1 base, with 14 bases between. The CDR3 nucleotides read TGTGCCAGTGGTTTAATGGGGGGGAACACTGAAGCTTTCTTT. It translates to CASGLMGGNTEAFF.

This chain connects TRBV3-1 (or the pseudogene TRBV3-2) to TRBJ2-1; D possibly corresponds to TRBD1 (5 bases). Trimming stripped 3 bases from V and 1 base from J, with 19 bases between. The CDR3 is 18 residues long. CDR1 and CDR2 (germline): LGHDT, YNNKEL (reference sequence). CDR3 nucleotide sequence: TGTGCCAGCAGCCACCTCCATCCACAGGTGCCGTCCTACAATGAGCAGTTCTTC. Its protein is CASSHLHPQVPSYNEQFF.

CDR3 sequence (DNA): TGTGCCAGCTCCCTAGGACTGGCGGGTGGTGAAGCTTTCTTT. It codes for CASSLGLAGGEAFF. This chain uses TRBV6-5 with TRBJ1-1; no definite D call. The CDR3 runs to 14 residues. Germline V gene lookup returns CDR1 MNHEY and CDR2 SVGAGI. Trimming stripped 8 bases from V and 7 bases from J, with 20 bases between.

A single count supports this clone. The chain links TRBV3-1 (or the pseudogene TRBV3-2) to TRBJ1-5; possible D gene TRBD1, 6 bases. CDR1 is LGHDT and CDR2 is YNNKEL in the germline V gene (reference sequence). V was clipped by 1 base and J by 3 bases, with 16 bases between them. The length of the CDR3 is 17 residues. CDR3 in amino acids: CASSQGAGAGVNQPQHF. The DNA of the CDR3 is TGTGCCAGCAGCCAAGGGGCAGGGGCGGGGGTCAATCAGCCCCAGCATTTT.

This clone was counted once. The V gene is TRBV7-2, the J gene TRBJ1-2, with D maybe TRBD1 (5 bases). The V gene lost 5 bases and the J gene lost 8 bases, with 21 bases spanning the gap. Per germline, CDR1 SGHTA and CDR2 FQGNSA. The CDR3 spans 15 residues. CDR3 bases: TGTGCCAGCAGCCCAAGGGGCAGGGTAAGGAGCGGCTACACCTTC. Translated, it gives CASSPRGRVRSGYTF. Complete variable domain (other parts from reference TRBV7-2 and TRBJ1-2): GAGVSQSPSNKVTEKGKDVELRCDPISGHTALYWYRQSLGQGLEFLIYFQGNSAPDKSGLPSDRFSAERTGGSVSTLTIQRTQQEDSAVYLCASSPRGRVRSGYTFGSGTRLTVV.

Only one count was recorded for this clone. The chain employs TRBV5-1 and TRBJ1-1, with D possibly TRBD1 on 6 matching bases. The V gene lost 3 bases and the J gene lost 5 bases, with 17 bases spanning the gap. The CDR3 sequence is 15 residues long. Germline V CDR1 and CDR2: SGHRS, YFSETQ. This chain's CDR3 is CASSSGQTLGTEAFF. In nucleotides, the CDR3 is TGCGCCAGCAGCTCTGGACAGACATTGGGAACTGAAGCTTTCTTT.

This chain connects TRBV7-9 to TRBJ1-1; 9 bases are shared with TRBD1. The CDR3 has 17 amino acids. The germline CDR1 and CDR2 sequences are SEHNR and FQNEAQ (reference sequence). V was clipped by 0 bases and J by 0 bases; unmatched bases: 5. CDR3 sequence: CASSLATGGQMNTEAFF. The CDR3 bases are TGTGCCAGCAGCTTAGCGACAGGGGGGCAGATGAACACTGAAGCTTTCTTT.

This clone appeared a single time. The chain couples TRBV6-5 to TRBJ1-2, with D maybe TRBD1 (5 bases). The germline gives CDR1 MNHEY, CDR2 SVGAGI. The CDR3 length is 13 residues. V gave up 4 bases and J gave up 6 bases, with 12 bases separating them. CDR3 residues: CASSSGLVDGYTF. In nucleotides, the CDR3 is TGTGCCAGCAGTTCAGGGCTGGTGGATGGCTACACCTTC.

This chain joins TRBV27 and TRBJ1-2, with 9 bases aligning to TRBD1. The CDR3 consists of 13 residues. V shed 5 bases, J shed 7 bases, and the junction held 5 bases outside the gene matches. Germline CDR1 MNHEY, CDR2 SMNVEV (reference sequence). The CDR3 DNA follows: TGTGCCAGCAGTCCCCGGGACAGGGTTGGCTACACCTTC. Encoded protein: CASSPRDRVGYTF.

The chain links TRBV7-9 to TRBJ1-4, with D hard to call. This CDR3 is built from 14 residues. V was clipped by 9 bases and J by 0 bases, with 11 bases between them. Looked up from germline, CDR1 is SEHNR and CDR2 is FQNEAQ (reference sequence). The CDR3 sequence: CASAPRATNEKLFF. CDR3 DNA sequence: TGTGCCAGTGCCCCCCGGGCAACTAATGAAAAACTGTTTTTT.

This clone was recorded once. The V gene is TRBV4-1, the J gene TRBJ1-1, with D unresolved. Germline CDR1 is MGHRA and CDR2 is YSYEKL. The CDR3 runs to 15 residues. V lost 1 base and J 2 bases, leaving 11 bases between the germline ends. The DNA of the CDR3 is TGCGCCAGCAGCCAAGTTGCGGGAGCCAACACTGAAGCTTTCTTT. Encoded protein: CASSQVAGANTEAFF.

This sequence joins TRBV5-1 and TRBJ2-7, with 9 bases matching TRBD1. The CDR3 contains 15 residues. Trimming cost V 2 bases and J 6 bases; bases outside gene matches: 9. The germline CDR1 and CDR2 sequences are SGHRS and YFSETQ. The CDR3 nucleotides are TGCGCCAGCAGCTTAACAGGGGGCGAGTCGATCGAGCAGTACTTC. Its protein is CASSLTGGESIEQYF.

A few counts support this clone. This rearrangement joins TRBV29-1 to TRBJ1-5; the D is unclear. Germline V gene data show CDR1 as SQVTM and CDR2 as ANQGSEA. The CDR3 spans 13 residues. Between the trimmed V and J ends, which lost 7 bases and 5 bases, there was a span of 15 bases. The CDR3 bases are TGCAGCGCTCGTAGCGAGGATGATCAGCCCCAGCATTTT. The encoded protein is CSARSEDDQPQHF.

This chain connects TRBV15 to TRBJ2-3; 11 bases agree with TRBD2. This CDR3 has 20 amino acids. CDR1 LNHNV and CDR2 YYDKDF come from the germline V gene (reference sequence). With V trimmed by 1 base and J by 3 bases, 15 bases remained unmatched. The CDR3 nucleotides are TGTGCCACCAGCAGAGTGCTGATAGGTACTGGGACTAGCGGTACAGATACGCAGTATTTT. It translates to CATSRVLIGTGTSGTDTQYF.

This clone has a single count. V usage is TRBV18 and J usage is TRBJ1-2, with D perhaps TRBD1 (5 bases). The CDR3 has 13 amino acids. Germline V gene data show CDR1 as KGHSH and CDR2 as LQKENI. Trimming removed 3 bases at V and 4 bases at J, with 9 bases between. CDR3 sequence reads: CASSPAGGYGYTF. DNA for the CDR3: TGTGCCAGCTCACCGGCCGGGGGCTATGGCTACACCTTC.

V gene TRBV6-5 combines with J gene TRBJ2-7; 9 bases are a match to TRBD1. The CDR3 is made up of 15 amino acids. V shed 3 bases and J 2 bases; nucleotides not matched to a gene: 5. Germline V gene data show CDR1 as MNHEY and CDR2 as SVGAGI. The CDR3 DNA reads TGTGCCAGCAGTTATCGGGGACAGGGAACCTACGAGCAGTACTTC. It encodes CASSYRGQGTYEQYF.

This rearrangement joins TRBV27 to TRBJ2-2; 8 bases align to TRBD1. This CDR3 contains 15 residues. Germline lookup yields CDR1 MNHEY and CDR2 SMNVEV (reference sequence). The junction had 4 bases not matched to a gene; V was cut back by 2 bases and J by 5 bases. DNA of the CDR3: TGTGCCAGCAGTTTAAGTCAGGGGGCTACCGGGGAGCTGTTTTTT. Translation gives CASSLSQGATGELFF.

The chain joins TRBV4-2 to TRBJ2-3; the match to TRBD2 covers 13 bases. CDR1 and CDR2 (germline): LGHNA, YNFKEQ. The length of the CDR3 is 16 residues. J was trimmed by 6 bases and V by 2 bases; bases with no gene match: 5. CDR3: CASSQKTSGGRDTQYF. CDR3 sequence (DNA): TGTGCCAGCAGCCAAAAGACTAGCGGGGGGCGGGATACGCAGTATTTT.

The chain joins TRBV6-2 or TRBV6-3 to TRBJ2-7; D is perhaps TRBD1 (5 bases). The ends were cut back, 2 bases at V and 9 bases at J, with 20 bases in the middle. From germline, CDR1 is MNHEY and CDR2 SVGEGT. There are 15 residues in the CDR3. The chain's CDR3 is CASSYDSRQRSGQYF. The CDR3 DNA follows: TGTGCCAGCAGTTACGACTCCCGACAGCGATCGGGGCAGTACTTC.

V is TRBV5-5 and J is TRBJ2-5; no clear D. Trimming cost V 4 bases and J 3 bases, with 13 bases left between them. This CDR3 is 14 amino acids long. From germline, CDR1 is SGHKS and CDR2 YYEKEE (reference sequence). The CDR3 coding sequence is TGTGCCAGCAGCCCTGAGTGGTTGAAAGAGACCCAGTACTTC. Translation gives CASSPEWLKETQYF.

The rearrangement links TRBV6-5 to TRBJ1-2; a weak D match, TRBD1 (6 bases). This CDR3 is built from 15 residues. V was cut by 6 bases and J by 8 bases, with 22 bases left in between. CDR1 MNHEY and CDR2 SVGAGI come from the germline V gene. The CDR3 sequence: CASSQDRDWGGGYTF. In nucleotides, the CDR3 is TGTGCCAGCAGCCAGGATAGGGACTGGGGGGGCGGCTACACCTTC.

The chain is built from TRBV4-2 and TRBJ2-7; possibly TRBD1 for D (6 bases). CDR3 length: 15 amino acids. V lost 0 bases to trimming and J lost 2 bases, with 11 bases between them. From germline, CDR1 is LGHNA and CDR2 YNFKEQ. The CDR3 here is CASSQEGAVTYEQYF. CDR3 DNA: TGTGCCAGCAGCCAAGAGGGGGCAGTTACCTACGAGCAGTACTTC.

The V and J genes are TRBV28 and TRBJ1-2; TRBD1 might be the D (5 bases). The V and J ends lost 8 bases and 7 bases respectively, with 14 bases between them. Germline V gene data show CDR1 as MDHEN and CDR2 as SYDVKM. The CDR3 has 12 residues. This CDR3 is CASGWRGSGYTF. Written as DNA, the CDR3 is TGTGCCAGCGGCTGGAGGGGCAGTGGCTACACCTTC.

V is TRBV7-2 and J is TRBJ1-5; tentative D call: TRBD1 (6 bases). V gave up 6 bases and J gave up 0 bases, with 9 bases separating them. The CDR3 length is 14 residues. The germline V gene has CDR1 SGHTA and CDR2 FQGNSA. The CDR3 nucleotides read TGTGCCAGCAGTCAGGACAGTAGCAATCAGCCCCAGCATTTT. It translates to CASSQDSSNQPQHF.

A single count supports this clone. The chain links TRBV18 to TRBJ2-4, with D possibly matching TRBD2 (6 bases). Germline assignment: CDR1 KGHSH and CDR2 LQKENI. The germline V and J ends were trimmed by 2 bases and 0 bases, with 14 bases remaining between them. The CDR3 loop spans 17 amino acids. CDR3 sequence (DNA): TGTGCCAGCTCACCAGTAGCCAGCGGGTTAGCCAAAAACATTCAGTACTTC. Its translation is CASSPVASGLAKNIQYF.

The gene calls are TRBV5-1 and TRBJ1-6; 7 bases align to TRBD1. Germline V gives CDR1 SGHRS, CDR2 YFSETQ. The ends lost 4 bases at V and 5 bases at J; junction bases unmatched: 12. This CDR3 contains 17 residues. The CDR3 here is CASSGGDRAPNNSPLHF. The CDR3 DNA reads TGCGCCAGCAGCGGGGGAGACAGGGCGCCGAATAATTCACCCCTCCACTTT.

The rearrangement uses TRBV6-5 and TRBJ1-2; D is undetermined. Per the germline V gene, CDR1 is MNHEY and CDR2 is SVGAGI. With 2 bases removed from V and 4 bases from J, the gap between germline ends came to 11 bases. This CDR3 contains 14 residues. The CDR3 reads CASSYEGRPYGYTF. CDR3 nucleotides: TGTGCCAGCAGTTACGAGGGCAGACCCTATGGCTACACCTTC.

The rearrangement uses TRBV7-9 and TRBJ2-5, with 11 bases identical to TRBD2. The junction had 5 bases not matched to a gene; V was cut back by 1 base and J by 1 base. The CDR3 is made up of 17 amino acids. Germline CDR1 and CDR2: SEHNR and FQNEAQ (reference sequence). The CDR3 reads CASSLVGTSGGQETQYF. CDR3 DNA sequence: TGTGCCAGCAGCTTAGTCGGAACTAGCGGGGGCCAAGAGACCCAGTACTTC.

The chain employs TRBV7-9 and TRBJ2-7, with D unclear. This CDR3 contains 12 residues. V dropped 5 bases and J dropped 5 bases, with 10 bases sitting between them. In germline, CDR1 is SEHNR, CDR2 FQNEAQ (reference sequence). In nucleotides, the CDR3 is TGTGCCAGCAGCGGGCCTGTGGACGAGCAGTACTTC. Translated, it gives CASSGPVDEQYF.

This clone was seen just once. The chain carries TRBV7-9 and TRBJ2-5; 7 bases agree with TRBD1. The CDR3 totals 15 residues. Trimming removed 1 base from V and 1 base from J; junction bases left unmatched: 3. Per germline, CDR1 SEHNR and CDR2 FQNEAQ (reference sequence). CDR3 region: CASSLGGQIQETQYF. The CDR3 bases are TGTGCCAGCAGCTTAGGGGGACAGATCCAAGAGACCCAGTACTTC. Together with reference TRBV7-9 and TRBJ2-5, the CDR3 gives the full variable domain: DTGVSQNPRHKITKRGQNVTFRCDPISEHNRLYWYRQTLGQGPEFLTYFQNEAQLEKSRLLSDRFSAERPKGSFSTLEIQRTEQGDSAMYLCASSLGGQIQETQYFGPGTRLLVL.

The rearrangement joins TRBV6-5 to TRBJ2-4; D possibly corresponds to TRBD1 (6 bases). CDR3 length: 15 residues. Germline V gene sequence: CDR1 MNHEY, CDR2 SVGAGI. V lost 6 bases, J lost 3 bases, and 15 bases lay in between. CDR3 coding DNA: TGTGCCAGCAGCTATACAGGGAATGGCAAAAACATTCAGTACTTC. Residues: CASSYTGNGKNIQYF.

This chain links TRBV19 with TRBJ2-2; TRBD1 agrees at 8 bases. Germline-derived CDR1 and CDR2 are LNHDA and SQIVND (reference sequence). CDR3 size: 16 residues. V was clipped by 3 bases and J by 7 bases; unmatched bases: 10. The CDR3 bases are TGTGCCAGTAGTATCCTCGCAGGGGGCTTGGGCGGGGAGCTGTTTTTT. Translated, it gives CASSILAGGLGGELFF.